The entry below gives a single T cell receptor (beta chain) sequence along with its context. V was trimmed by 3 bases and J by 4 bases, leaving 10 bases between them. Germline lookup yields CDR1 MGHRA and CDR2 YSYEKL. The CDR3 has 14 amino acids. This record belongs to a study of OX40 agonist ivuxolimab in advanced cancers. Study context: Having had anti-PD-1, anti-PD-L1 or anti-CTLA-4 therapy before was allowed, and roughly 39% had some.

Using immunoSEQ multiplex PCR, the repertoire was profiled, and TCRdb retains in-frame clones only, with some absent. The table shows 20,000 to 30,000 clones, with more than 80% occurring only once. This clonotype was obtained from an adult with an advanced solid tumor such as melanoma, head and neck, liver or kidney cancer. This specimen was CD4+ or CD8+ T cells sorted from blood, taken in a trial of the OX40 agonist ivuxolimab. The chain combines TRBV4-1 with TRBJ2-1, with D maybe TRBD1 (6 bases). In DNA form, the CDR3 reads TGCGCCAGCAGCCACGGAGGACAGTACAATGAGCAGTTCTTC. Its protein is CASSHGGQYNEQFF.